The 10 T cell receptor beta chains below were found in one sample sequenced in a study of cytomegalovirus exposure and HLA in healthy donors. Researchers ran the PCR with 60 Vbeta and 13 Jbeta primers. The data were produced by immunoSEQ multiplex PCR, yet TCRdb's version contains in-frame clones alone and is incomplete. There are about 180,000 clones in the sample; around 80% occur only once, and 1.5% to 2% lies in the top ten. Sequenced: PBMCs. The source of these receptors is a woman in her 30s in good health and CMV-seronegative.

The sample holds a few counts of this clone. The chain is built from TRBV2 and TRBJ2-3; no clear D gene. The germline V gene encodes CDR1 SNHLY and CDR2 FYNNEI. V lost 4 bases and J 2 bases, leaving 7 bases between the germline ends. CDR3 length: 13 amino acids. The CDR3 spells CASSAPFTDTQYF. The CDR3 nucleotides read TGTGCCAGCAGTGCTCCGTTCACAGATACGCAGTATTTT.

The chain recombines TRBV9 with TRBJ1-6, with D possibly being TRBD1 (5 bases). CDR1 and CDR2 (germline): SGDLS, YYNGEE. V lost 4 bases and J lost 7, with 15 bases in between. This CDR3 is built from 15 residues. The CDR3 region has the DNA TGTGCCAGCAGCCCAGGGTTTAGAGAGAATTCACCCCTCCACTTT. This sequence encodes CASSPGFRENSPLHF.

V gene TRBV6-1 combines with J gene TRBJ1-5, with 9 bases identical to TRBD1. J gave up 7 bases and V 4 bases, and 8 bases lay outside the gene matches. The CDR3 spans 15 residues. CDR1 and CDR2 (germline): MNHNS, SASEGT. Here the CDR3 DNA reads TGTGCCAGCAGTGGGGGACAGGGTATGTTCCAGCCCCAGCATTTT. It encodes CASSGGQGMFQPQHF.

J is TRBJ1-2 and V is TRBV18, with D unclear. CDR1 is KGHSH and CDR2 is LQKENI in the germline V gene. This CDR3 has 15 amino acids. V gave up 6 bases and J gave up 2 bases, with 16 bases separating them. The CDR3 sequence is CASSLEGGGNYGYTF. For the CDR3, the DNA is TGTGCCAGCTCGTTGGAGGGAGGAGGCAACTATGGCTACACCTTC.

This clone was recorded a few times. The rearrangement joins TRBV30 to TRBJ1-1; tentatively, D is TRBD1 (5 bases). Trimming shortened V by 0 bases and J by 3 bases, and 11 bases separated the two germline ends. Germline V gene sequence: CDR1 GTSNPN, CDR2 SVGIG (reference sequence). CDR3 length equals 14 residues. The CDR3 nucleotides read TGTGCCTGGAGTGTCGACAGTTTTGACACTGAAGCTTTCTTT. This encodes CAWSVDSFDTEAFF.

This clone was detected only once. V usage is TRBV29-1 and J usage is TRBJ1-5; maybe TRBD1 (6 bases). The CDR3 runs to 18 residues. The V and J ends lost 8 bases and 0 bases respectively, with 26 bases between them. Germline V gene data show CDR1 as SQVTM and CDR2 as ANQGSEA. Here the CDR3 reads CSPPGGRRNVYSNQPQHF. The DNA for the CDR3 is TGCAGCCCACCTGGGGGCAGGCGAAACGTGTATAGCAATCAGCCCCAGCATTTT.

The rearrangement links TRBV14 to TRBJ2-7, with a tentative D call TRBD1 (5 bases). Trimming removed 3 bases at V and 7 bases at J, with 19 bases between. In germline, CDR1 is SGHDN, CDR2 FVKESK. CDR3 length: 15 residues. CDR3 region: CASSHPPAGHSEQYF. The CDR3 DNA reads as TGTGCCAGCAGCCATCCTCCGGCAGGGCACTCGGAGCAGTACTTC.

The chain is built from TRBV27 and TRBJ2-5, with 7 positions matching TRBD1. After removal of 6 bases from V and 3 bases from J, the junction contained 10 bases not matched to a gene. Germline CDR1 and CDR2: MNHEY and SMNVEV (reference sequence). CDR3 length: 15 amino acids. The CDR3 region has the DNA TGTGCCAGCAGCCGTTCAGGACAGGTCAAAGAGACCCAGTACTTC. Its translation: CASSRSGQVKETQYF.

The V gene is TRBV11-2, the J gene TRBJ1-3; D remains unclear. The CDR3 covers 15 residues. Germline CDR1 reads SGHAT; CDR2 reads FQNNGV. V gave up 5 bases and J gave up 7 bases, with 18 bases separating them. The CDR3 DNA reads TGTGCCAGCAGCGGCCGGGATGTTGCTCTCAACACCATATATTTT. Amino acid sequence: CASSGRDVALNTIYF.

The chain is built from TRBV19 and TRBJ2-5; the D gene is possibly TRBD2 (6 bases). Germline V gene data show CDR1 as LNHDA and CDR2 as SQIVND (reference sequence). Trimming cost V 4 bases and J 5 bases, with 17 bases left between them. This CDR3 is 15 amino acids long. CDR3 sequence reads: CASSSGTGPGETQYF. CDR3 coding DNA: TGTGCCAGTAGTAGCGGGACCGGGCCAGGGGAGACCCAGTACTTC.